The 27 T cell receptor beta chains reported below all come from one sample, sequenced in a study of T cells in Graves' hyperthyroidism and ophthalmopathy. Researchers took RNA transcripts and amplified the TCR beta CDR3 regions from them. TCR CDR3 regions were first amplified by RT-PCR with HTBI primers. One entry per CDR3 protein results from TCRdb running MiXCR on the multiplex PCR reads. The repertoire has around 720,000 distinct CDR3 sequences, over 35% of them found once; the top ten carry more than 25%. The sequencing input was blood. The origin of the receptors is a woman aged 35 to 49 with Graves' hyperthyroidism.

The chain links TRBV20-1 to TRBJ2-2; perhaps TRBD1 as D (6 bases). From germline, CDR1 is DFQATT and CDR2 SNEGSKA (reference sequence). The germline V and J ends were trimmed by 3 bases and 2 bases, with 10 bases remaining between them. The CDR3 runs 14 residues. CDR3 in amino acids: CSASGQSNTGELFF. CDR3 coding DNA: TGCAGTGCTAGTGGACAGAGCAACACCGGGGAGCTGTTTTTT.

This clonotype was recorded many times. The chain carries TRBV4-3 and TRBJ1-5; tentative D call: TRBD1 (5 bases). With 0 bases removed from V and 6 bases from J, the gap between germline ends came to 12 bases. Germline V CDR1 and CDR2: LGHNA, YSLEER. The CDR3 runs to 15 residues. The CDR3 spells CASSQDNQGGQPQHF. The CDR3 DNA follows: TGCGCCAGCAGCCAAGATAATCAGGGCGGTCAGCCCCAGCATTTT.

Only a few counts were recorded for this clonotype. One junction end disagrees with the germline gene, perhaps due to a read error. This chain connects TRBV5-1 to TRBJ1-1; a weak D match, TRBD1 (6 bases). The CDR3 length is 16 residues. Germline V gene data show CDR1 as SGHRS and CDR2 as YFSETQ. CDR3 nucleotides: TGTGCCAGCAGCTTGGCCTTTGGGGGCCGGAACACTGAAGCTTTCTTT. This translates into CASSLAFGGRNTEAFF.

The V gene is TRBV10-2, the J gene TRBJ2-7, with 15 bases matching TRBD2. The J call is uncertain, as TRBJ2-1 better fits the DNA end. Germline CDR1 is WSHSY and CDR2 is SAAADI. The CDR3 runs 15 residues. In nucleotides, the CDR3 is TGCGCCAGCAGTGAGGGGACTAGCGGGGGGACTGAGCAGTTCTTC. Protein sequence: CASSEGTSGGTEQFF.

The chain links TRBV9 to TRBJ2-5; 9 nucleotides align to TRBD2. Trimming cost V 4 bases and J 9 bases; bases outside gene matches: 4. Germline V lookup: CDR1 SGDLS, CDR2 YYNGEE. This CDR3 is 12 amino acids long. The chain's CDR3 is CASSLSSGAQYF. CDR3 sequence (DNA): TGTGCCAGCAGCTTGTCTAGCGGGGCCCAGTACTTC.

The sample holds a few counts of this clonotype. The V gene is TRBV4-3, the J gene TRBJ1-2; no firm D call. The germline CDR1 and CDR2 sequences are LGHNA and YSLEER. V gave up 0 bases and J gave up 6 bases, with 20 bases separating them. The CDR3 covers 17 residues. The CDR3 sequence: CASSQDILGMDRDGYTF. CDR3 nucleotide sequence: TGCGCCAGCAGCCAAGATATCCTGGGAATGGATCGGGATGGCTACACCTTC.

This clonotype appeared many times. J is TRBJ2-6 and V is TRBV12-3 or TRBV12-4, with D possibly being TRBD1 (5 bases). The CDR3 is 15 amino acids. Trimming took off 6 bases at V and 1 base at J, with 10 bases between the two ends. This chain's CDR3 is CASSSGQSGANVLTF. In DNA, the CDR3 is TGTGCCAGCAGCTCAGGGCAATCTGGGGCCAACGTCCTGACTTTC.

This clonotype has a handful of counts. The gene calls are TRBV7-2 and TRBJ2-5, with 8 positions matching TRBD2. This CDR3 spans 15 amino acids. Germline V gives CDR1 SGHTA, CDR2 FQGNSA. V was pared by 3 bases and J by 4 bases, with 7 bases of the junction left unmatched. The CDR3 is CASSFRGGISETQYF. As DNA, the CDR3 is TGTGCCAGCAGCTTCCGCGGGGGGATCTCAGAGACCCAGTACTTC. Combining the CDR3 with reference TRBV7-2 and TRBJ2-5 gives the whole variable domain GAGVSQSPSNKVTEKGKDVELRCDPISGHTALYWYRQSLGQGLEFLIYFQGNSAPDKSGLPSDRFSAERTGGSVSTLTIQRTQQEDSAVYLCASSFRGGISETQYFGPGTRLLVL.

This clonotype has ten or more counts. The V call is TRBV5-1, the J call TRBJ2-2, with D maybe TRBD1 (5 bases). The germline V and J ends were trimmed by 4 bases and 3 bases, with 13 bases remaining between them. This CDR3 is built from 15 residues. Per germline, CDR1 SGHRS and CDR2 YFSETQ. This CDR3 is CASSPRTTDTGELFF. The CDR3 nucleotides read TGCGCCAGCAGCCCTCGGACAACTGACACCGGGGAGCTGTTTTTT.

This clonotype was detected many times. This sequence joins TRBV9 and TRBJ2-7, with 10 bases fitting TRBD1. The V and J ends lost 3 bases and 6 bases, in that order; junction bases with no gene match: 6. Germline-derived CDR1 and CDR2 are SGDLS and YYNGEE. This CDR3 contains 14 residues. In nucleotides, the CDR3 is TGTGCCAGCAGCGGGGGACAGGGGAAGGGCGAGCAGTACTTC. Protein sequence: CASSGGQGKGEQYF.

The chain employs TRBV6-6 and TRBJ2-7; 12 bases fit TRBD1. Germline V lookup: CDR1 MNHNY, CDR2 SVGAGI (reference sequence). The ends lost 9 bases at V and 4 bases at J; junction bases unmatched: 13. The CDR3 has 16 residues. CDR3 residues: CASSLPPGQGAYEQYF. The CDR3 DNA is TGTGCCAGTTCCTTACCTCCGGGACAGGGGGCGTACGAGCAGTACTTC.

The chain joins TRBV11-2 to TRBJ1-2, with 11 nucleotides matching TRBD1. The CDR3 contains 16 residues. V trimming: 6 bases; J trimming: 5 bases; junction bases outside the gene matches: 11. Germline values: CDR1 SGHAT, CDR2 FQNNGV. As DNA, the CDR3 is TGTGCCAGCAGAACCCGCTTAGGACAGGGGGCTTATGGCTACACCTTC. This codes for CASRTRLGQGAYGYTF.

This clonotype was detected many times. The chain combines TRBV7-9 with TRBJ2-5, with 9 bases lining up with TRBD2. The ends lost 4 bases at V and 0 bases at J; junction bases unmatched: 9. In germline, CDR1 is SEHNR, CDR2 FQNEAQ (reference sequence). The CDR3 is made up of 17 amino acids. CDR3 in amino acids: CASSSSTLAGYQETQYF. For the CDR3, the DNA is TGTGCCAGCAGCTCCTCCACTCTAGCGGGGTACCAAGAGACCCAGTACTTC.

The chain uses TRBV12-3 or TRBV12-4 and TRBJ2-5, with 8 bases aligning to TRBD1. V shed 4 bases, J shed 4 bases, and the junction held 11 bases outside the gene matches. The CDR3 has 16 amino acids. For the CDR3, the DNA is TGTGCCAGCAGTTGGACAGGGAACGTATTGGGAGAGACCCAGTACTTC. This translates into CASSWTGNVLGETQYF.

J is TRBJ2-7 and V is TRBV18; possibly TRBD1 for D (6 bases). The CDR3 has 17 amino acids. Trimming pared 3 bases from V and 6 bases from J, leaving 24 bases between. CDR1 KGHSH and CDR2 LQKENI come from the germline V gene. The CDR3 here is CASSPSAGDDLGREQYF. The CDR3 DNA follows: TGTGCCAGCTCACCGAGCGCAGGGGATGATTTAGGTCGCGAGCAGTACTTC. Supplemented by reference TRBV18 and TRBJ2-7, the full variable domain reads NAGVMQNPRHLVRRRGQEARLRCSPMKGHSHVYWYRQLPEEGLKFMVYLQKENIIDESGMPKERFSAEFPKEGPSILRIQQVVRGDSAAYFCASSPSAGDDLGREQYFGPGTRLTVT.

A few counts support this clonotype. The V and J genes are TRBV7-9 and TRBJ1-1; TRBD1 might be the D (6 bases). In germline, CDR1 is SEHNR, CDR2 FQNEAQ (reference sequence). Trimming took off 6 bases at V and 5 bases at J, with 16 bases between the two ends. The CDR3 length is 14 residues. The CDR3 spells CASSSQQGGTEAFF. In DNA, the CDR3 is TGTGCCAGCAGTAGCCAACAGGGAGGAACTGAAGCTTTCTTT.

The chain recombines TRBV2 with TRBJ2-3, with 7 bases lining up with TRBD1. Germline V gives CDR1 SNHLY, CDR2 FYNNEI. The ends lost 1 base at V and 7 bases at J; junction bases unmatched: 5. The CDR3 runs 14 residues. CDR3 nucleotides: TGTGCCAGCAGTGAAGTTCTCAGGGGGAATACGCAGTATTTT. The encoded protein is CASSEVLRGNTQYF.

This clonotype was found a few times. V is TRBV7-2 and J is TRBJ2-7; D unresolved. This CDR3 spans 14 amino acids. V was pared by 5 bases and J by 2 bases, with 13 bases between. CDR1 is SGHTA and CDR2 is FQGNSA in the germline V gene. CDR3 residues: CASSHGRSAYEQYF. The CDR3 DNA reads as TGTGCCAGCAGCCACGGTCGAAGCGCCTACGAGCAGTACTTC.

Regarding this clonotype: Since a much larger clone is just one base distant, this may be a read error. V gene TRBV2 combines with J gene TRBJ1-2; D gene ambiguous. Trimming cost V 6 bases and J 12 bases, with 20 bases left between them. The CDR3 has 13 amino acids. In germline, CDR1 is SNHLY, CDR2 FYNNEI. CDR3 amino acids: CASSSSYVTGHTF. CDR3 nucleotides: TGTGCCAGCAGCTCCAGTTACGTCACGGGCCACACCTTC.

This clonotype was seen a few times. This chain links TRBV7-2 with TRBJ1-2; TRBD1 aligns across 7 bases. Trimming at V came to 5 bases and at J to 2 bases, leaving 14 bases not matched to a gene. This CDR3 spans 17 amino acids. Germline V gene sequence: CDR1 SGHTA, CDR2 FQGNSA. The CDR3 coding sequence is TGTGCCAGCAGCCGCCGCCCAACAGGGGCGGCCAACTATGGCTACACCTTC. This encodes CASSRRPTGAANYGYTF.

Points on this clonotype: Sequence at one end of the junction differs from germline and may be a read error. The rearrangement links TRBV5-5 to TRBJ1-2, with 7 bases aligning to TRBD1. This CDR3 has 13 amino acids. The germline CDR1 and CDR2 sequences are SGHKS and YYEKEE (reference sequence). The CDR3 protein is CASSADRHYSYTF. CDR3 DNA: TGTGCCAGCAGCGCGGACAGGCACTATAGCTACACCTTC.

The V and J genes are TRBV19 and TRBJ2-5; D is possibly TRBD1 or TRBD2 (5 bases each). Germline-derived CDR1 and CDR2 are LNHDA and SQIVND (reference sequence). The V end lost 7 bases, the J end lost 3 bases, and 12 bases lay between the germline ends. The CDR3 is made up of 13 amino acids. The CDR3 DNA reads TGTGCCAGTAATATGGGACGGAAAGAGACCCAGTACTTC. Translating gives CASNMGRKETQYF.

This clonotype was found a few times. V is TRBV2 and J is TRBJ1-2; 11 nucleotides agree with TRBD1. V was clipped by 5 bases and J by 4 bases; unmatched bases: 6. CDR3 length equals 15 residues. Germline CDR1 is SNHLY and CDR2 is FYNNEI. Here the CDR3 DNA reads TGTGCCAGCAGTTATGTGGGACAGGGGGTCTATGGCTACACCTTC. Translation gives CASSYVGQGVYGYTF.

This clonotype was detected only once. The chain carries TRBV2 and TRBJ1-5; tentative D call: TRBD1 (5 bases). This CDR3 is built from 13 residues. Trimming took off 7 bases at V and 5 bases at J, with 12 bases between the two ends. From germline, CDR1 is SNHLY and CDR2 FYNNEI. CDR3 nucleotides: TGTGCCAGCACCTTGGGGGGTTATCAGCCCCAGCATTTT. It yields the protein CASTLGGYQPQHF.

The J gene is TRBJ2-7, the V gene TRBV7-9, with D perhaps matching TRBD2 (6 bases). V gave up 11 bases and J gave up 0 bases, with 14 bases separating them. CDR3 length equals 13 residues. Germline CDR1 reads SEHNR; CDR2 reads FQNEAQ (reference sequence). The CDR3 DNA sequence: TGTGCCTGGAACCGGGGGAGCTCCTACGAGCAGTACTTC. Translation: CAWNRGSSYEQYF.

In its sample, this clonotype was seen once. This may be a read error: a much more frequent sequence differs by one nucleotide. The missing conserved phenylalanine or tryptophan at the end of this CDR3 makes a read error likely. The genes are TRBV20-1 and TRBJ1-1; the match to TRBD1 covers 7 bases. This CDR3 is 13 amino acids long. Germline CDR1 is DFQATT and CDR2 is SNEGSKA (reference sequence). Trimming cost V 6 bases and J 0 bases; bases outside gene matches: 4. For the CDR3, the DNA is TGCAGTGCCAAGGGACAGTTGAACACTGAAGCTTTCCTT. Translated: CSAKGQLNTEAFL.

In its sample, this clonotype was seen many times. The CDR3 DNA sequence: TGTGCCAGCAGCTTGGACAGGGATGGCTACACCTTC. It translates to CASSLDRDGYTF. V and J are TRBV5-5 and TRBJ1-2; D is possibly TRBD1 (6 bases). The CDR3 consists of 12 residues. Germline V gives CDR1 SGHKS, CDR2 YYEKEE (reference sequence). The V end was cut by 0 bases, the J end by 6 bases, with 6 bases between.